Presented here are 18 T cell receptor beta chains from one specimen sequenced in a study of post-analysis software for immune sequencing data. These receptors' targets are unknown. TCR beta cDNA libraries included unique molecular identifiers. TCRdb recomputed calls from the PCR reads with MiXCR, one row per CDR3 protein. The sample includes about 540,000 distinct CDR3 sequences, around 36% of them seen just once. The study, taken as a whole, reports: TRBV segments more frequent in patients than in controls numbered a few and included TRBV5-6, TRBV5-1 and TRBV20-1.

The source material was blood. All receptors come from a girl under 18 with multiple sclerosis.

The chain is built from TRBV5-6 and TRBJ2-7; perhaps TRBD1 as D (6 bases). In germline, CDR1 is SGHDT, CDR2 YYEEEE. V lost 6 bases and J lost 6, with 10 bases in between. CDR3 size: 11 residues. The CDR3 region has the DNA TGTGCCAGCAACAACAGGGCCGAGCAGTACTTC. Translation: CASNNRAEQYF.

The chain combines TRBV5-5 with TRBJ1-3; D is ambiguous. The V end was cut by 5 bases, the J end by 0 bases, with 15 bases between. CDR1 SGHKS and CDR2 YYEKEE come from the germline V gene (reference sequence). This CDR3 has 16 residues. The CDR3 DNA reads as TGTGCCAGCAGGACGACGACGGGTTACTCTGGAAACACCATATATTTT. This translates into CASRTTTGYSGNTIYF.

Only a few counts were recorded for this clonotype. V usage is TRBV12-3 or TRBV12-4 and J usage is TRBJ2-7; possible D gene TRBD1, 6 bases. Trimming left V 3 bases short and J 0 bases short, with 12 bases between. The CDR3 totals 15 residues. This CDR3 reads CASSFGTFSSYEQYF. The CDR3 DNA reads TGTGCCAGCAGTTTCGGGACATTCAGCTCCTACGAGCAGTACTTC.

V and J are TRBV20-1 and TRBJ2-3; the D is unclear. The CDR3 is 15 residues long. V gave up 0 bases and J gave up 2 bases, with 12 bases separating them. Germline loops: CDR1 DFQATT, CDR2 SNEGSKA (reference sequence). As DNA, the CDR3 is TGCAGTGCTAGAGACTTGCGGTCCTCCACAGATACGCAGTATTTT. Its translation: CSARDLRSSTDTQYF.

CDR3 region: CSARDAPGAYYEQYF. CDR3 nucleotide sequence: TGCAGTGCTAGAGATGCCCCAGGGGCCTACTACGAGCAGTACTTC. The gene calls are TRBV20-1 and TRBJ2-7; D is perhaps TRBD1 (6 bases). From germline, CDR1 is DFQATT and CDR2 SNEGSKA (reference sequence). The CDR3 is 15 amino acids. V was clipped by 0 bases and J by 3 bases, with 15 bases between them.

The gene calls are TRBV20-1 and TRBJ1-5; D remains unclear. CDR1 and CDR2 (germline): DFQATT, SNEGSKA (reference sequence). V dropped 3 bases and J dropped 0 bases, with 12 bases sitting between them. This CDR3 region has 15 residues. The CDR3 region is CSASVSPDSNQPQHF. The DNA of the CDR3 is TGCAGTGCTAGTGTATCGCCAGATAGCAATCAGCCCCAGCATTTT.

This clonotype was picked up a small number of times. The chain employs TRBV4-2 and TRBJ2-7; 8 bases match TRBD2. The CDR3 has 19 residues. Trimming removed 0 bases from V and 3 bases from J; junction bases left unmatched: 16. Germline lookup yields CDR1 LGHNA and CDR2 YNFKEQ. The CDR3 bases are TGTGCCAGCAGCCAAGAATTGAGGCGGACTAGCCAGCCTAACTACGAGCAGTACTTC. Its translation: CASSQELRRTSQPNYEQYF.

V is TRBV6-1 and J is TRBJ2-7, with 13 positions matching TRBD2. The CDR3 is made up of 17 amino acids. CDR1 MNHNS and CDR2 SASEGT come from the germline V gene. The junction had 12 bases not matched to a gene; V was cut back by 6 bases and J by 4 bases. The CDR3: CASSGPGLAGTRYEQYF. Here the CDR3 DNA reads TGTGCCAGCAGCGGTCCGGGACTAGCGGGGACCCGGTACGAGCAGTACTTC.

The CDR3 sequence: CASSYSGFGEKLFF. The CDR3 DNA reads as TGTGCCAGCAGTTACTCAGGGTTCGGCGAAAAACTGTTTTTT. The chain is built from TRBV6-5 and TRBJ1-4; D ambiguous. The CDR3 has 14 amino acids. The V gene's germline CDR1 is MNHEY and CDR2 SVGAGI. V was shortened by 0 bases and J by 8 bases, with 10 bases between the two germline ends.

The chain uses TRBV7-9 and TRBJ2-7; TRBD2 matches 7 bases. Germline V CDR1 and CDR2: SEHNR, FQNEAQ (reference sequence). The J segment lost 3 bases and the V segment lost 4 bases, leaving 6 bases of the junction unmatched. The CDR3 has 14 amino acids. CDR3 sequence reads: CASSSTGRGYEQYF. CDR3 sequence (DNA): TGTGCCAGCAGCTCCACGGGGAGGGGCTACGAGCAGTACTTC.

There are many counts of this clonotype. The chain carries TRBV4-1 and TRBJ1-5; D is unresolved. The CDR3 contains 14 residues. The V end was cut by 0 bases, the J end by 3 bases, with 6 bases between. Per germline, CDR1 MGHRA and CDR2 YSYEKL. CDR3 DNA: TGCGCCAGCAGCCAAGAGGGCTTCAATCAGCCCCAGCATTTT. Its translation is CASSQEGFNQPQHF.

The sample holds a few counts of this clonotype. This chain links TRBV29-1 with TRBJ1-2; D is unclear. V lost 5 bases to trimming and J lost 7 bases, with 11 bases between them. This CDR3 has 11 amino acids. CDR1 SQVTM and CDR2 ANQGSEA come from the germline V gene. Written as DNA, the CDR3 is TGCAGCGTTCTCGGGGATACTGGCTACACCTTC. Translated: CSVLGDTGYTF.

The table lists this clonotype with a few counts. The CDR3 is CASRPTGTDTQYF. The CDR3 bases are TGTGCCAGCAGACCGACAGGCACAGATACGCAGTATTTT. The chain couples TRBV6-5 to TRBJ2-3, with D perhaps matching TRBD1 (5 bases). Trimming removed 6 bases from V and 1 base from J, with 8 bases in between. Per germline, CDR1 MNHEY and CDR2 SVGAGI. The CDR3 has 13 residues.

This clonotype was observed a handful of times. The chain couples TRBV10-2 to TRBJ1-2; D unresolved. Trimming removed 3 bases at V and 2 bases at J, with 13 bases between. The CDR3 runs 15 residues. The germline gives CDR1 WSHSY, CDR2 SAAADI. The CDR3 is CASSDWVGANYGYTF. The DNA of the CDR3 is TGCGCCAGCAGTGACTGGGTCGGCGCCAACTATGGCTACACCTTC.

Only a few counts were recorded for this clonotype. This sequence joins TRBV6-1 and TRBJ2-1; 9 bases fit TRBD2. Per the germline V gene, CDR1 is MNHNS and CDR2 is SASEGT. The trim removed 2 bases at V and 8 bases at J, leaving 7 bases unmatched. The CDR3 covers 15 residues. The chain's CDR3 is CASSENSGGLYEQFF. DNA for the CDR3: TGTGCCAGCAGTGAAAACAGCGGGGGGTTATATGAGCAGTTCTTC.

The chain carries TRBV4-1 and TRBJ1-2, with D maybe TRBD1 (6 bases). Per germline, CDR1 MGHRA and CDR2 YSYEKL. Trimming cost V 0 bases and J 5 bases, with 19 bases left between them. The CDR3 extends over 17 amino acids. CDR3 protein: CASSQDGVGASLYGYTF. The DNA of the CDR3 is TGCGCCAGCAGCCAAGATGGAGTGGGGGCTAGCCTGTATGGCTACACCTTC.

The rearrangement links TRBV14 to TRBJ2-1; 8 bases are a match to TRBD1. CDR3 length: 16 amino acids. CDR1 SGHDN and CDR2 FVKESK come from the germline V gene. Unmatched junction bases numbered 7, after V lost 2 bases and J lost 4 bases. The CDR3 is CASSQLPDRAYNEQFF. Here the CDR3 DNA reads TGTGCCAGCAGCCAACTTCCGGACAGGGCATACAATGAGCAGTTCTTC.

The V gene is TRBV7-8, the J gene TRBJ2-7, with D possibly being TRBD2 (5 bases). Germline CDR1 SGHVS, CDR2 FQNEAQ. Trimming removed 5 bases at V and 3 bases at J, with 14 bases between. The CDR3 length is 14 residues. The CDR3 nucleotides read TGTGCCAGCAGCCAGCGGCTAATTCACTACGAGCAGTACTTC. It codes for CASSQRLIHYEQYF.